A selection of T cell receptor beta chains follows, all from one sample in a study of CD8+ T cells in alopecia areata. Measured with immunoSEQ multiplex PCR; TCRdb has only the in-frame clones, and not every one. The sample carries about 150,000 clones, around 57% recorded once. Sequencing was performed on CD4+ T cells sorted from blood. These receptors all come from a human donor in good health. CDR3s include the opening cysteine and the closing phenylalanine or tryptophan. The order of the fields is D gene, CDR3 length, J gene, V gene, clone size, CDR3 protein, CDR3 DNA. A D gene is named only where the DNA matches it firmly. Where a row states a size, it is once, few, many or the class of an expanded clone; other rows omit it.

D gene: TRBD1
CDR3 length: 14
J gene: TRBJ2-3
V gene: TRBV19
clone size: few
CDR3 protein: CASSRDRGTDTQYF
CDR3 DNA: TGTGCCAGTTCCCGGGACAGGGGCACAGATACGCAGTATTTT

D gene: TRBD2
CDR3 length: 15
J gene: TRBJ2-1
V gene: TRBV29-1
clone size: few
CDR3 protein: CSVGARLAGDNEQFF
CDR3 DNA: TGCAGCGTTGGAGCGAGGCTAGCGGGAGACAATGAGCAGTTCTTC

D gene: TRBD1
CDR3 length: 15
J gene: TRBJ2-7
V gene: TRBV27
clone size: -
CDR3 protein: CASSFVAGGSYEQYF
CDR3 DNA: TGTGCCAGCAGTTTTGTCGCAGGGGGCTCCTACGAGCAGTACTTC

D gene: -
CDR3 length: 16
J gene: TRBJ1-1
V gene: TRBV4-1
clone size: -
CDR3 protein: CASSQGSNRAGTEAFF
CDR3 DNA: TGCGCCAGCAGCCAAGGTTCCAACAGGGCGGGCACTGAAGCTTTCTTT

D gene: -
CDR3 length: 12
J gene: TRBJ1-2
V gene: TRBV29-1
clone size: few
CDR3 protein: CSVENGSHGYTF
CDR3 DNA: TGCAGCGTTGAAAACGGCTCCCATGGCTACACCTTC

D gene: -
CDR3 length: 19
J gene: TRBJ2-6
V gene: TRBV29-1
clone size: once
CDR3 protein: CSVETPPRTGHSGANVLTF
CDR3 DNA: TGCAGCGTTGAAACCCCTCCCCGGACGGGTCACTCTGGGGCCAACGTCCTGACTTTC

D gene: -
CDR3 length: 10
J gene: TRBJ2-4
V gene: TRBV2
clone size: -
CDR3 protein: CASKANIQYF
CDR3 DNA: TGTGCCAGCAAGGCAAACATTCAGTACTTC

D gene: -
CDR3 length: 16
J gene: TRBJ2-3
V gene: TRBV14
clone size: -
CDR3 protein: CASSHSRVTSTDTQYF
CDR3 DNA: TGTGCCAGCAGCCATTCGCGGGTTACCAGCACAGATACGCAGTATTTT

D gene: TRBD2
CDR3 length: 19
J gene: TRBJ2-1
V gene: TRBV29-1
clone size: -
CDR3 protein: CSVPITSGGRGIGYNEQFF
CDR3 DNA: TGCAGCGTCCCTATAACTAGCGGGGGAAGAGGTATTGGGTACAATGAGCAGTTCTTC

D gene: TRBD2
CDR3 length: 15
J gene: TRBJ2-2
V gene: TRBV7-2
clone size: -
CDR3 protein: CASSPGLAGTGELFF
CDR3 DNA: TGTGCCAGCAGCCCCGGACTAGCGGGCACCGGGGAGCTGTTTTTT

D gene: TRBD1
CDR3 length: 12
J gene: TRBJ2-3
V gene: TRBV30
clone size: -
CDR3 protein: CAWRGQTDTQYF
CDR3 DNA: TGTGCCTGGAGGGGACAGACAGATACGCAGTATTTT

D gene: TRBD2
CDR3 length: 14
J gene: TRBJ2-1
V gene: TRBV29-1
clone size: -
CDR3 protein: CSVVPSGVYNEQFF
CDR3 DNA: TGCAGCGTTGTCCCTAGCGGGGTCTACAATGAGCAGTTCTTC

D gene: -
CDR3 length: 13
J gene: TRBJ2-5
V gene: TRBV7-2
clone size: -
CDR3 protein: CASSLLGVETQYF
CDR3 DNA: TGTGCCAGCAGCTTGCTAGGTGTGGAGACCCAGTACTTC

D gene: -
CDR3 length: 11
J gene: TRBJ1-3
V gene: TRBV29-1
clone size: few
CDR3 protein: CSAGDGNTIYF
CDR3 DNA: TGCAGCGCCGGGGATGGAAACACCATATATTTT

D gene: -
CDR3 length: 14
J gene: TRBJ1-1
V gene: TRBV6-5
clone size: -
CDR3 protein: CASSYSNGNTEAFF
CDR3 DNA: TGTGCCAGCAGTTACTCGAACGGGAACACTGAAGCTTTCTTT

D gene: -
CDR3 length: 13
J gene: TRBJ2-5
V gene: TRBV4-1
clone size: -
CDR3 protein: CASSRRWGETQYF
CDR3 DNA: TGCGCCAGCAGCCGGAGGTGGGGGGAGACCCAGTACTTC

D gene: -
CDR3 length: 14
J gene: TRBJ2-5
V gene: TRBV5-1
clone size: -
CDR3 protein: CASSLGSSQETQYF
CDR3 DNA: TGCGCCAGCAGCTTAGGGAGTTCCCAAGAGACCCAGTACTTC

D gene: TRBD2
CDR3 length: 18
J gene: TRBJ2-5
V gene: TRBV29-1
clone size: -
CDR3 protein: CSVGVGLAGGPYRETQYF
CDR3 DNA: TGCAGCGTCGGCGTGGGACTAGCGGGAGGGCCTTATCGGGAGACCCAGTACTTC

D gene: -
CDR3 length: 12
J gene: TRBJ2-1
V gene: TRBV28
clone size: few
CDR3 protein: CASIGRRGEQFF
CDR3 DNA: TGTGCCAGCATCGGACGGCGGGGTGAGCAGTTCTTC

D gene: -
CDR3 length: 15
J gene: TRBJ1-5
V gene: TRBV29-1
clone size: -
CDR3 protein: CSVSLGGGNNQPQHF
CDR3 DNA: TGCAGCGTTTCTCTCGGCGGGGGGAACAATCAGCCCCAGCATTTT

D gene: TRBD2
CDR3 length: 17
J gene: TRBJ2-1
V gene: TRBV7-3
clone size: -
CDR3 protein: CASSLYAIAGGGNEQFF
CDR3 DNA: TGTGCCAGCAGCTTATACGCCATAGCGGGAGGGGGAAATGAGCAGTTCTTC

D gene: -
CDR3 length: 13
J gene: TRBJ2-7
V gene: TRBV6-1
clone size: -
CDR3 protein: CASSWQAAYEQYF
CDR3 DNA: TGTGCCAGCAGCTGGCAGGCAGCCTACGAGCAGTACTTC

D gene: -
CDR3 length: 13
J gene: TRBJ2-7
V gene: TRBV29-1
clone size: -
CDR3 protein: CSVGDDRPYEQYF
CDR3 DNA: TGCAGCGTTGGGGACGACCGGCCCTACGAGCAGTACTTC

D gene: -
CDR3 length: 15
J gene: TRBJ2-7
V gene: TRBV5-1
clone size: few
CDR3 protein: CASSEGTSSIYEQYF
CDR3 DNA: TGCGCCAGCAGCGAAGGGACCTCATCGATATACGAGCAGTACTTC

D gene: -
CDR3 length: 13
J gene: TRBJ2-5
V gene: TRBV2
clone size: once
CDR3 protein: CASRGGSGETQYF
CDR3 DNA: TGTGCCAGCAGGGGTGGGAGCGGAGAGACCCAGTACTTC

D gene: TRBD2
CDR3 length: 15
J gene: TRBJ2-5
V gene: TRBV6-6
clone size: -
CDR3 protein: CASSRGDYPRGTQYF
CDR3 DNA: TGTGCCAGCAGTCGGGGGGACTATCCCCGGGGGACCCAGTACTTC

D gene: TRBD2
CDR3 length: 16
J gene: TRBJ2-1
V gene: TRBV19
clone size: few
CDR3 protein: CASSGKLAGFYNEQFF
CDR3 DNA: TGTGCCAGTAGTGGCAAACTAGCGGGATTCTACAATGAGCAGTTCTTC

D gene: TRBD1
CDR3 length: 16
J gene: TRBJ1-4
V gene: TRBV18
clone size: -
CDR3 protein: CASSPLPTGAGEKLFF
CDR3 DNA: TGTGCCAGCTCACCACTCCCGACAGGGGCGGGAGAAAAACTGTTTTTT

D gene: TRBD2
CDR3 length: 17
J gene: TRBJ2-1
V gene: TRBV27
clone size: many
CDR3 protein: CASSSYEPSGRGNEQFF
CDR3 DNA: TGTGCCAGCAGTTCCTATGAACCTAGCGGGAGAGGGAATGAGCAGTTCTTC

D gene: -
CDR3 length: 13
J gene: TRBJ1-1
V gene: TRBV29-1
clone size: few
CDR3 protein: CSDAHFGNTEAFF
CDR3 DNA: TGCAGCGACGCCCACTTCGGGAACACTGAAGCTTTCTTT

D gene: -
CDR3 length: 12
J gene: TRBJ2-3
V gene: TRBV29-1
clone size: -
CDR3 protein: CSVEKVADTQYF
CDR3 DNA: TGCAGCGTTGAAAAAGTAGCCGATACGCAGTATTTT

D gene: -
CDR3 length: 14
J gene: TRBJ2-7
V gene: TRBV5-1
clone size: -
CDR3 protein: CASSHGTGPREQYF
CDR3 DNA: TGCGCCAGCAGCCACGGCACGGGCCCCCGCGAGCAGTACTTC

D gene: -
CDR3 length: 14
J gene: TRBJ1-4
V gene: TRBV14
clone size: -
CDR3 protein: CASSQGRKTEKLFF
CDR3 DNA: TGTGCCAGCAGCCAAGGGAGGAAGACCGAAAAACTGTTTTTT

D gene: -
CDR3 length: 15
J gene: TRBJ2-1
V gene: TRBV6-5
clone size: -
CDR3 protein: CASSYWGRTYNEQFF
CDR3 DNA: TGTGCCAGCAGTTACTGGGGCAGAACCTACAATGAGCAGTTCTTC

D gene: TRBD1
CDR3 length: 12
J gene: TRBJ1-2
V gene: TRBV2
clone size: -
CDR3 protein: CATGQEDYGYTF
CDR3 DNA: TGTGCCACCGGACAGGAGGACTATGGCTACACCTTC

D gene: -
CDR3 length: 14
J gene: TRBJ2-1
V gene: TRBV10-3
clone size: -
CDR3 protein: CAISVPYKGNEQFF
CDR3 DNA: TGTGCCATCAGTGTCCCCTACAAGGGGAATGAGCAGTTCTTC

D gene: -
CDR3 length: 14
J gene: TRBJ2-5
V gene: TRBV25-1
clone size: -
CDR3 protein: CASSEPGWQETQYF
CDR3 DNA: TGTGCCAGCAGTGAACCGGGCTGGCAAGAGACCCAGTACTTC

D gene: -
CDR3 length: 13
J gene: TRBJ1-1
V gene: TRBV27
clone size: few
CDR3 protein: CASRGRGSTEAFF
CDR3 DNA: TGTGCCAGCAGGGGTCGGGGGAGCACTGAAGCTTTCTTT

D gene: -
CDR3 length: 15
J gene: TRBJ2-3
V gene: TRBV4-2
clone size: -
CDR3 protein: CASSQYREGTDTQYF
CDR3 DNA: TGTGCCAGCAGCCAATACAGGGAGGGGACAGATACGCAGTATTTT

D gene: TRBD1
CDR3 length: 15
J gene: TRBJ2-1
V gene: TRBV5-1
clone size: -
CDR3 protein: CASSPGTGGIYEQFF
CDR3 DNA: TGCGCCAGCAGCCCGGGGACAGGTGGTATCTATGAGCAGTTCTTC

D gene: -
CDR3 length: 11
J gene: TRBJ2-1
V gene: TRBV6-1
clone size: few
CDR3 protein: CASREYNEQFF
CDR3 DNA: TGTGCCAGCAGGGAATACAATGAGCAGTTCTTC

D gene: TRBD1
CDR3 length: 14
J gene: TRBJ1-1
V gene: TRBV23-1
clone size: few
CDR3 protein: CASRRQGRISEAFF
CDR3 DNA: TGCGCCAGCAGACGACAGGGGAGGATCTCTGAAGCTTTCTTT

D gene: -
CDR3 length: 12
J gene: TRBJ2-7
V gene: TRBV6-5
clone size: -
CDR3 protein: CASSYSSQEQYF
CDR3 DNA: TGTGCCAGCAGTTACTCGTCCCAAGAGCAGTACTTC

D gene: -
CDR3 length: 12
J gene: TRBJ1-5
V gene: TRBV2
clone size: few
CDR3 protein: CASSEGGGPQHF
CDR3 DNA: TGTGCCAGCAGTGAAGGCGGAGGTCCCCAGCATTTT